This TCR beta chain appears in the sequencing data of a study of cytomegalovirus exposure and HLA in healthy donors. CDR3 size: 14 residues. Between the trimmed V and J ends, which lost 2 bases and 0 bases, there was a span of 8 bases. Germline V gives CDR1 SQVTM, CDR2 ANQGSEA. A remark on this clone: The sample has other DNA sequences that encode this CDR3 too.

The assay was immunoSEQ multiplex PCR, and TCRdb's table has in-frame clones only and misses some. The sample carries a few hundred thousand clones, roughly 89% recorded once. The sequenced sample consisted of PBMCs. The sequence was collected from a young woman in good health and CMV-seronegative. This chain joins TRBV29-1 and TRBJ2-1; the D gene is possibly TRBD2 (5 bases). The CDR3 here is CSVETGSSYNEQFF. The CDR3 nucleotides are TGCAGCGTTGAAACGGGAAGCTCCTACAATGAGCAGTTCTTC.